This T cell receptor (beta chain) was sequenced in a study of blood T cell repertoires in COVID-19. Study background: Some COVID-19 samples were acute and others convalescent; all came from the United States, Italy and Spain. T cells, B-cell-depleted T cells, or PBMCs provided the cDNA or gDNA that served as material.

Methods used by the authors: Amplification from reference gene primers served as the basis for estimated nucleated cell counts. The data were produced by immunoSEQ multiplex PCR, yet TCRdb's version contains in-frame clones alone and is incomplete. V, J and clone size are those of that table, while D and trimming were read from the DNA. The sample yields about 170,000 clones, around 88% seen once. From germline, CDR1 is MNHEY and CDR2 SVGAGI. The ends were cut back, 0 bases at V and 7 bases at J, with 4 bases in the middle. CDR3 length: 11 residues. Sequencing was performed on peripheral blood. This clonotype was sampled from a woman aged 65 to 85 who had recovered from COVID-19. The genes are TRBV6-5 and TRBJ2-7, with unresolved D. CDR3 DNA: TGTGCCAGCAGTTACTCGGAGGAGCAGTACTTC. The encoded protein is CASSYSEEQYF.